The TCR beta chain under discussion was sequenced for a study of graft-versus-host responses after intestinal transplantation. Overall study context: Among the recipients, all got anti-thymocyte globulin induction and then tacrolimus and steroids for roughly three years.

This clone has more than one count but fewer than ten. Its antigen is unknown. The method was immunoSEQ multiplex PCR; TCRdb's version includes in-frame clones alone and lacks a portion of them. The table lists around 40,000 clones, approximately 95% of them singletons. V was pared by 2 bases and J by 7 bases, with 18 bases between. Germline lookup yields CDR1 SGHAT and CDR2 FQNNGV. The CDR3 sequence is 16 residues long. The sample here was unstimulated CD4+ T cells sorted from spleen or lymph node cells, taken before transplant. The source of this sequence is a human donor who was the organ donor for an intestinal transplant. The rearrangement joins TRBV11-2 to TRBJ1-3, with TRBD1 as a possible D gene (6 bases). Here the CDR3 reads CASSLSQGPRSNTIYF. The CDR3 bases are TGTGCCAGCAGCTTATCCCAGGGGCCTCGTAGCAACACCATATATTTT.